A single sample gave rise to the 18 T cell receptor beta chains below, sequenced in a study of shared clonotypes between healthy human individuals. The table came from immunoSEQ multiplex PCR; TCRdb's copy has only in-frame clones and leaves some out. The sample lists 450,000 to 500,000 clones, about 72% occurring once. The sample was PBMCs. All receptors come from a woman in her thirties or forties in good health. Some clones in this sample may be carry-over from other donors' samples.

With regard to this clone: A much larger clonotype is one base distant, so this may be a read error. The chain couples TRBV11-2 to TRBJ1-1; perhaps TRBD1 as D (5 bases). The germline gives CDR1 SGHAT, CDR2 FQNNGV. V was cut by 5 bases and J by 1 base, with 14 bases left in between. This CDR3 spans 15 amino acids. CDR3 sequence: CASSAPGRKNTEAFF. The CDR3 nucleotides are TGTGCCAGCAGCGCCCCGGGACGGAAGAACACTGAAGCTTTCTTT. Full variable domain (missing parts from reference TRBV11-2 and TRBJ1-1): EAGVAQSPRYKIIEKRQSVAFWCNPISGHATLYWYQQILGQGPKLLIQFQNNGVVDDSQLPKDRFSAERLKGVDSTLKIQPAKLEDSAVYLCASSAPGRKNTEAFFGQGTRLTVV.

The CDR3 loop reads CSVEETGDQPQHF. DNA of the CDR3: TGCAGCGTTGAAGAAACAGGGGATCAGCCCCAGCATTTT. The rearrangement links TRBV29-1 to TRBJ1-5; 7 positions agree with TRBD1. Germline CDR1 and CDR2: SQVTM and ANQGSEA. V dropped 0 bases and J dropped 5; count of bases not matched to a gene: 1. The CDR3 runs to 13 residues. The complete variable domain, with remaining parts taken from reference TRBV29-1 and TRBJ1-5, reads SAVISQKPSRDICQRGTSLTIQCQVDSQVTMMFWYRQQPGQSLTLIATANQGSEATYESGFVIDKFPISRPNLTFSTLTVSNMSPEDSSIYLCSVEETGDQPQHFGDGTRLSIL.

The rearrangement joins TRBV7-2 to TRBJ2-5; perhaps TRBD2 as D (6 bases). This CDR3 has 13 amino acids. The V and J ends lost 8 bases and 1 base respectively, with 11 bases between them. The germline CDR1 and CDR2 sequences are SGHTA and FQGNSA. The CDR3 protein is CASGRLGQETQYF. The CDR3 DNA reads TGTGCCAGCGGAAGACTAGGCCAAGAGACCCAGTACTTC.

The J gene is TRBJ2-5, the V gene TRBV7-8; TRBD1 matches 9 bases. V gave up 5 bases and J gave up 1 base; unmatched junction bases: 8. This CDR3 region has 16 residues. Germline V gene sequence: CDR1 SGHVS, CDR2 FQNEAQ. This CDR3 is CASSGGGTGPQETQYF. As DNA, the CDR3 is TGTGCCAGCAGCGGGGGAGGGACAGGGCCCCAAGAGACCCAGTACTTC.

The gene calls are TRBV10-2 and TRBJ2-1; the D gene is possibly TRBD1 (6 bases). This CDR3 spans 15 amino acids. Germline V lookup: CDR1 WSHSY, CDR2 SAAADI. With 2 bases removed from V and 5 bases from J, the gap between germline ends came to 13 bases. DNA of the CDR3: TGCGCCAGCAGTGAGGGATTTACAGGGAACAATGAGCAGTTCTTC. Protein: CASSEGFTGNNEQFF.

The chain uses TRBV29-1 and TRBJ2-7, with D possibly matching TRBD2 (6 bases). CDR1 is SQVTM and CDR2 is ANQGSEA in the germline V gene. The CDR3 length is 12 residues. The V end lost 7 bases, the J end lost 5 bases, and 15 bases lay between the germline ends. CDR3 coding DNA: TGCAGCGCCTTGCCCGGAGGGCACGAGCAGTACTTC. This sequence encodes CSALPGGHEQYF.

The chain employs TRBV14 and TRBJ2-5, with TRBD2 identical over 13 bases. The CDR3 spans 16 residues. Trimming took 4 bases from V and 3 from J; bases not matched to a gene: 5. Germline-derived CDR1 and CDR2 are SGHDN and FVKESK. CDR3 in amino acids: CASSRTSGSREETQYF. The CDR3, as DNA: TGTGCCAGCAGCCGGACTAGCGGGAGCCGGGAAGAGACCCAGTACTTC.

The CDR3 protein is CASSQKLADTYNEQFF. CDR3 sequence (DNA): TGTGCCAGCTCACAAAAACTAGCGGACACCTACAATGAGCAGTTCTTC. This chain connects TRBV18 to TRBJ2-1; 8 bases align to TRBD2. Trimming at V came to 4 bases and at J to 2 bases, leaving 7 bases not matched to a gene. The CDR3 has 16 amino acids. Germline CDR1 is KGHSH and CDR2 is LQKENI.

The chain employs TRBV7-2 and TRBJ1-1, with no clear D. With 4 bases removed from V and 5 bases from J, the gap between germline ends came to 14 bases. The CDR3 spans 14 residues. The germline V gene encodes CDR1 SGHTA and CDR2 FQGNSA. In nucleotides, the CDR3 is TGTGCCAGCAGCTCCCAATCAGCGGGGACTGAAGCTTTCTTT. Protein sequence: CASSSQSAGTEAFF. Full variable domain (remainder filled in from reference TRBV7-2 and TRBJ1-1): GAGVSQSPSNKVTEKGKDVELRCDPISGHTALYWYRQSLGQGLEFLIYFQGNSAPDKSGLPSDRFSAERTGGSVSTLTIQRTQQEDSAVYLCASSSQSAGTEAFFGQGTRLTVV.

This clone was observed a few times. The chain uses TRBV10-3 and TRBJ2-6, with 8 bases matching TRBD1. This CDR3 is 16 amino acids long. V trimming: 9 bases; J trimming: 0 bases; junction bases outside the gene matches: 7. Germline V gives CDR1 ENHRY, CDR2 SYGVKD. This CDR3 is CAIRGTGLSGANVLTF. The CDR3 DNA reads as TGTGCCATTAGAGGGACAGGTCTCTCTGGGGCCAACGTCCTGACTTTC.

The chain couples TRBV12-2 to TRBJ2-1; TRBD2, the table's D call, lacks a check against the DNA. TRBV12-2 is classified as a pseudogene. There are 18 residues in the CDR3. CDR3 in amino acids: CASPPPLGSGDGYNEQFF. For the CDR3, the DNA is TGTGCAAGCCCTCCCCCCCTGGGGTCGGGAGATGGGTACAATGAGCAGTTCTTC.

This clone was detected only once. This CDR3 reads CASSETGFEAFF. CDR3 bases: TGTGCCAGCAGTGAAACCGGGTTCGAAGCTTTCTTT. The chain joins TRBV6-1 to TRBJ1-1; D unresolved. V was trimmed by 2 bases and J by 8 bases, leaving 9 bases between them. The germline gives CDR1 MNHNS, CDR2 SASEGT. The CDR3 runs 12 residues.

The chain links TRBV15 to TRBJ2-1; 7 bases fit TRBD2. The CDR3 extends over 16 amino acids. Per the germline V gene, CDR1 is LNHNV and CDR2 is YYDKDF (reference sequence). V trimming: 3 bases; J trimming: 7 bases; junction bases outside the gene matches: 12. As DNA, the CDR3 is TGTGCCACCAGCAGGTTGGGGGGGTCGTGGCAAAATGAGCAGTTCTTC. This translates into CATSRLGGSWQNEQFF.

The DNA of the CDR3 is TGTGCCAGCAGCACAGGACACGGCGAAGAGACCCAGTACTTC. It is translated as CASSTGHGEETQYF. V usage is TRBV7-9 and J usage is TRBJ2-5; D may be TRBD1 (5 bases). The length of the CDR3 is 14 residues. From germline, CDR1 is SEHNR and CDR2 FQNEAQ (reference sequence). The V end lost 5 bases, the J end lost 3 bases, and 13 bases lay between the germline ends.

The rearrangement uses TRBV29-1 and TRBJ2-1; 9 positions match TRBD2. CDR1 is SQVTM and CDR2 is ANQGSEA in the germline V gene. The CDR3 has 15 residues. J lost 8 bases, V lost 4 bases, and 12 bases had no gene match. This CDR3 is CSVAQAGGPSDEQFF. CDR3 DNA: TGCAGCGTTGCTCAGGCGGGAGGGCCCTCAGATGAGCAGTTCTTC.

The rearrangement uses TRBV21-1 and TRBJ1-2. TRBV21-1 is recorded as a pseudogene. This CDR3 contains 14 residues. Here the CDR3 DNA reads TGTGCCAGCAGCAAAGGGGTTCGTCTTCAAGAGGACACCTTC. This gives the protein CASSKGVRLQEDTF.

This clone was found once. V gene TRBV28 combines with J gene TRBJ2-7; TRBD1 agrees at 10 bases. CDR3 length: 15 amino acids. In germline, CDR1 is MDHEN, CDR2 SYDVKM. V was pared by 1 base and J by 3 bases, with 3 bases of the junction left unmatched. Here the CDR3 reads CASSLSGTGDYEQYF. CDR3 nucleotide sequence: TGTGCCAGCAGTTTATCCGGGACAGGGGACTACGAGCAGTACTTC.

This clone occurred a few times. The V and J genes are TRBV28 and TRBJ1-1; 10 positions agree with TRBD1. CDR3 length: 19 residues. Trimming at V came to 10 bases and at J to 3 bases, leaving 23 bases not matched to a gene. CDR1 MDHEN and CDR2 SYDVKM come from the germline V gene. The CDR3 DNA reads TGTGCCACCACCATCAGTACGGGACAGGGGAAGAGGGCTTACACTGAAGCTTTCTTT. Translating gives CATTISTGQGKRAYTEAFF.